This T cell receptor beta chain derives from a study of T-cell reconstitution after alpha-beta-depleted transplantation in children. The study's findings and limits: Several patients had high TCRbeta diversity at day 60; it came from surviving recipient T cells and thymic progenitors. One year after transplant, T-cell counts and diversity came mostly from newly produced T cells. Reportedly, roughly two months post-transplant, alpha-beta T cells arose from several hundred expanded graft clones.

A TCRbeta library incorporating unique molecular identifiers was prepared. From the PCR reads, TCRdb called clonotypes with MiXCR, one entry per CDR3 protein. This table holds approximately 350,000 distinct CDR3 sequences, 15% to 20% found once. A remark on this clonotype: Its antigen is as yet unknown.

Looked up from germline, CDR1 is SGDLS and CDR2 is YYNGEE. V lost 4 bases and J 2 bases, leaving 19 bases between the germline ends. CDR3 length: 16 residues. The V and J genes are TRBV9 and TRBJ2-7; the D gene could be TRBD1 or TRBD2 (7 bases each). The specimen was PBMCs, mostly from graft donor cells, collected 360 days after TCRalphabeta/CD19-depleted stem cell transplant. This TCR was sampled from a male patient aged 2-15 years who had a stem cell transplant for acute lymphoblastic leukemia, so the T cells may come from the graft donor. CDR3 protein: CASSSQGGGGPYEQYF. In nucleotides, the CDR3 is TGTGCCAGCAGCTCCCAAGGGGGCGGGGGACCCTACGAGCAGTACTTC. Drawing the rest from reference TRBV9 and TRBJ2-7, the complete variable domain is DSGVTQTPKHLITATGQRVTLRCSPRSGDLSVYWYQQSLDQGLQFLIQYYNGEERAKGNILERFSAQQFPDLHSELNLSSLELGDSALYFCASSSQGGGGPYEQYFGPGTRLTVT.